This T cell receptor beta chain originates from a study of early T cells in non-severe SARS-CoV-2 infection. This clonotype was seen a handful of times. Antigen unknown. Study outcomes and limitations: VDJdb-based annotation leaned toward anti-spike CD8 responses and missed private and CD4 specificities.

The CDR3 sequence is 15 residues long. The germline V gene has CDR1 KGHSH and CDR2 LQKENI. V was pared by 2 bases and J by 1 base, with 11 bases between. TCRdb redid the calling of the 5' RACE reads with MiXCR, one entry per CDR3 protein. The table records tens of thousands of distinct CDR3 sequences, around 9.7% of them present only once. The rearrangement uses TRBV18 and TRBJ1-1; no clear D gene. The source is an adult who was a healthcare worker with PCR-confirmed SARS-CoV-2 infection or an uninfected control (not recorded which). What was sequenced was whole blood. This chain's CDR3 is CASSPKMGKNTEAFF. As DNA, the CDR3 is TGTGCCAGCTCACCAAAGATGGGGAAGAACACTGAAGCTTTCTTT.